A selection of T cell receptor beta chains follows, all from one sample in a study of graft-versus-host responses after intestinal transplantation. Profiled with immunoSEQ multiplex PCR; TCRdb holds only in-frame clones, not every one. The top ten hold over 2% of the sample, which has about 40,000 clones, roughly nine tenths seen once. The starting material was PBMCs, obtained around 320 days after intestinal transplant. The receptors originated from a human patient who received an intestinal transplant, so some T cells may come from the graft donor. The CDR3 runs from the conserved cysteine through the conserved F or W.

v_gene	j_gene	CDR3aa
TRBV2	TRBJ1-4	CASIGRTANEKLFF
TRBV5-6	TRBJ2-7	CASSLWQTHSYEQYF
TRBV25-1	TRBJ2-2	CASSDPRVGELFF
TRBV28	TRBJ1-2	CASSGQGAKGANYGYTF
TRBV6-5	TRBJ1-2	CASSDPDSIYGYTF
TRBV25-1	TRBJ2-5	CASSPGPRGKTQYF
TRBV7-6	TRBJ2-5	CASSPSPGHDREQYF
TRBV6-6	TRBJ2-7	CASSYYALSYEQYF
TRBV5-4	TRBJ2-7	CASSLPLADSYEQYF
TRBV18	TRBJ2-3	CASSPDSVITDTQYF
TRBV6-1	TRBJ1-4	CARLQGEKLFF
TRBV4-1	TRBJ2-3	CASSQAGRGTDTQYF
TRBV6-5	TRBJ1-1	CASSPRGGTEAFF
TRBV7-9	TRBJ2-1	CASSLAGGGKTNEQFF
TRBV5-1	TRBJ1-3	CASRSITGAGNTIYF
TRBV28	TRBJ1-6	CASSLGYPLHF
TRBV7-7	TRBJ1-4	CASSLWVNEKLFF
TRBV6-5	TRBJ2-7	CASSEEGGGYEQYF
TRBV5-5	TRBJ2-7	CASSYFGTVSYEQYF
TRBV11-1	TRBJ2-7	CASSLEGTGVYEQYF
TRBV28	TRBJ2-7	CASSTSGTGGKQYF
TRBV11-2	TRBJ1-6	CASSLGESPLHF
TRBV19	TRBJ2-3	CASSIGTSTDTQYF
TRBV29-1	TRBJ2-5	CSVNLRRIQETQYF
TRBV28	TRBJ1-6	CASSFTGDSSPLHF
TRBV5-8	TRBJ1-5	CASSFRFINQPQHF
TRBV28	TRBJ1-1	CASSSGQLEAFF
TRBV4-2	TRBJ1-3	CASSQESWTGNTIYF
TRBV5-6	TRBJ2-1	CASSPRTGAEQFF